This record concerns one TCR beta chain sequence. The CDR3 sequence is 13 residues long. The V segment lost 1 base and the J segment 10 bases; nucleotides outside the gene matches: 6. The germline V gene encodes CDR1 SQVTM and CDR2 ANQGSEA. The data were taken from a study of blood T cells in healthy people across ages. Next came a second PCR, run for about 7 to 11 cycles, which used a sample-barcoded 5' primer along with a J-beta primer mix. Every molecule of cDNA carried a tag from a template-switch adaptor with 12 random nucleotides. Using its own MiXCR run on the 5' RACE reads, TCRdb lists one record per CDR3 protein. Found here are about 1.5 million distinct CDR3 sequences, 42% of them singletons; the top ten hold 4%.

V and J are TRBV29-1 and TRBJ2-1; TRBD2 matches 8 bases. Source material: blood. The receptor was isolated from a woman aged 18-29 years in good health. CDR3 region: CSVEGRLAIEQFF. The CDR3 DNA follows: TGCAGCGTTGAAGGTCGACTAGCGATCGAGCAGTTCTTC.